A selection of T cell receptor beta chains follows, all from one sample in a study of blood T cell repertoires in COVID-19. The table came from immunoSEQ multiplex PCR; TCRdb's copy has only in-frame clones and leaves some out. The data contain under 200,000 clones, over 70% of them singletons. The specimen sequenced was peripheral blood. These receptors all stem from a man in his sixties or seventies with acute or convalescent COVID-19. Each CDR3 is given with its conserved first and last residue. Each record gives: CDR3 protein, CDR3 DNA, V gene, D gene, J gene, clone size. D genes are given only for firm matches. Rows may omit the clone size; those that give it use once, few, many or a size class.

CDR3aa: CASSRQGGTNYGYTF
CDR3nt: TGTGCCAGCAGCCGTCAAGGGGGCACTAACTATGGCTACACCTTC
v_gene: TRBV7-6
d_gene: TRBD1
j_gene: TRBJ1-2
abundance: NA

CDR3aa: CASSLGLAEQYF
CDR3nt: TGTGCCAGCAGCTTAGGGCTAGCGGAGCAGTACTTC
v_gene: TRBV13
d_gene: NA
j_gene: TRBJ2-7
abundance: NA

CDR3aa: CATEPGQGFAGELFF
CDR3nt: TGTGCCACAGAACCGGGACAGGGGTTTGCCGGGGAGCTGTTTTTT
v_gene: TRBV10-3
d_gene: TRBD1
j_gene: TRBJ2-2
abundance: NA

CDR3aa: CASSLGQSNQPQHF
CDR3nt: TGTGCCAGCAGCTTGGGACAGAGCAATCAGCCCCAGCATTTT
v_gene: TRBV25-1
d_gene: TRBD1
j_gene: TRBJ1-5
abundance: NA

CDR3aa: CATSDPKTGGGTEAFF
CDR3nt: TGTGCCACCAGTGATCCAAAGACGGGGGGAGGTACTGAAGCTTTCTTT
v_gene: TRBV24-1
d_gene: NA
j_gene: TRBJ1-1
abundance: NA

CDR3aa: CASSFGRQGAPGNTIYF
CDR3nt: TGCGCCAGCAGCTTCGGACGACAGGGGGCACCTGGAAACACCATATATTTT
v_gene: TRBV5-1
d_gene: TRBD1
j_gene: TRBJ1-3
abundance: NA

CDR3aa: CASSFGQGDTGELFF
CDR3nt: TGTGCCAGCAGTTTCGGACAGGGCGACACCGGGGAGCTGTTTTTT
v_gene: TRBV7-9
d_gene: TRBD1
j_gene: TRBJ2-2
abundance: NA

CDR3aa: CASSPPSGSTDTQYF
CDR3nt: TGTGCCAGCAGCCCCCCTAGCGGGAGCACAGATACGCAGTATTTT
v_gene: TRBV5-4
d_gene: TRBD2
j_gene: TRBJ2-3
abundance: many

CDR3aa: CASSYSEGTGFPAFF
CDR3nt: TGTGCCAGCAGTTACTCGGAGGGTACGGGGTTTCCAGCTTTCTTT
v_gene: TRBV6-5
d_gene: NA
j_gene: TRBJ1-1
abundance: NA

CDR3aa: CASSGNQVHGEQYF
CDR3nt: TGCGCCAGCAGTGGCAACCAGGTCCACGGCGAGCAGTACTTC
v_gene: TRBV10-2
d_gene: NA
j_gene: TRBJ2-7
abundance: NA

CDR3aa: CASSLSLGGTNSPLHF
CDR3nt: TGTGCCAGCAGCTTAAGTTTGGGGGGAACTAATTCACCCCTCCACTTT
v_gene: TRBV7-3
d_gene: NA
j_gene: TRBJ1-6
abundance: NA

CDR3aa: CASSPEGGNYGYTF
CDR3nt: TGCGCCAGCAGCCCGGAGGGCGGTAACTATGGCTACACCTTC
v_gene: TRBV5-1
d_gene: NA
j_gene: TRBJ1-2
abundance: NA

CDR3aa: CASSLDQISTDTQYF
CDR3nt: TGTGCCAGCAGCTTAGATCAGATATCCACAGATACGCAGTATTTT
v_gene: TRBV7-2
d_gene: NA
j_gene: TRBJ2-3
abundance: NA

CDR3aa: CASSQTGENTGELFF
CDR3nt: TGCGCCAGCAGCCAAACAGGGGAGAACACCGGGGAGCTGTTTTTT
v_gene: TRBV5-1
d_gene: TRBD1
j_gene: TRBJ2-2
abundance: few

CDR3aa: CASSRTSGSHTQYF
CDR3nt: TGTGCCAGCAGCCGGACTAGCGGGAGCCATACGCAGTATTTT
v_gene: TRBV6-2/TRBV6-3
d_gene: TRBD2
j_gene: TRBJ2-3
abundance: NA

CDR3aa: CASSSPPQTAYNEQFF
CDR3nt: TGTGCCAGCAGCTCCCCCCCACAGACCGCCTACAATGAGCAGTTCTTC
v_gene: TRBV11-3
d_gene: NA
j_gene: TRBJ2-1
abundance: NA

CDR3aa: CASSLGGGRQTQYF
CDR3nt: TGTGCCAGCAGCTTGGGCGGGGGAAGGCAGACCCAGTACTTC
v_gene: TRBV5-4
d_gene: TRBD2
j_gene: TRBJ2-5
abundance: NA

CDR3aa: CASSLSSSREQYF
CDR3nt: TGTGCCAGCAGTTTATCGTCCAGTCGCGAGCAGTACTTC
v_gene: TRBV12-3/TRBV12-4
d_gene: NA
j_gene: TRBJ2-7
abundance: NA

CDR3aa: CASVTQRGNYEQYF
CDR3nt: TGTGCCAGTGTAACCCAACGGGGAAACTACGAGCAGTACTTC
v_gene: TRBV2
d_gene: NA
j_gene: TRBJ2-7
abundance: NA

CDR3aa: CASSLGGTYEQYF
CDR3nt: TGTGCCAGCAGTTTAGGCGGAACCTACGAGCAGTACTTC
v_gene: TRBV6-5
d_gene: NA
j_gene: TRBJ2-7
abundance: NA

CDR3aa: CASSIRTGNEKLFF
CDR3nt: TGTGCCAGTAGTATTCGGACGGGGAATGAAAAACTGTTTTTT
v_gene: TRBV19
d_gene: NA
j_gene: TRBJ1-4
abundance: NA

CDR3aa: CASVSYLYEQYF
CDR3nt: TGTGCCAGTGTATCGTATCTCTACGAGCAGTACTTC
v_gene: TRBV27
d_gene: NA
j_gene: TRBJ2-7
abundance: NA

CDR3aa: CASSLLAADTQYF
CDR3nt: TGCGCCAGCAGCTTACTAGCAGCAGATACGCAGTATTTT
v_gene: TRBV5-1
d_gene: NA
j_gene: TRBJ2-3
abundance: NA

CDR3aa: CASTSGTGTTAYEQYF
CDR3nt: TGTGCCAGCACCTCAGGGACGGGGACAACCGCCTACGAGCAGTACTTC
v_gene: TRBV25-1
d_gene: NA
j_gene: TRBJ2-7
abundance: few

CDR3aa: CASSSQGPEIPPQHF
CDR3nt: TGTGCCAGTAGTAGTCAGGGGCCGGAGATACCGCCCCAGCATTTT
v_gene: TRBV19
d_gene: NA
j_gene: TRBJ1-5
abundance: NA

CDR3aa: CAAGSPYEQYF
CDR3nt: TGTGCCGCGGGATCCCCCTACGAGCAGTACTTC
v_gene: TRBV12-3/TRBV12-4
d_gene: NA
j_gene: TRBJ2-7
abundance: NA

CDR3aa: CASNFVGGKAFF
CDR3nt: TGTGCCAGCAACTTTGTGGGGGGAAAAGCTTTCTTT
v_gene: TRBV12-3/TRBV12-4
d_gene: NA
j_gene: TRBJ1-1
abundance: NA

CDR3aa: CASSGGQGYNSPLHF
CDR3nt: TGTGCCAGCAGTGGCGGACAGGGCTATAATTCACCCCTCCACTTT
v_gene: TRBV28
d_gene: TRBD1
j_gene: TRBJ1-6
abundance: NA

CDR3aa: CASRGQTSTDTQYF
CDR3nt: TGTGCCAGCAGGGGACAGACTAGCACAGATACGCAGTATTTT
v_gene: TRBV2
d_gene: TRBD1
j_gene: TRBJ2-3
abundance: few

CDR3aa: CASMGYYEQYF
CDR3nt: TGTGCCAGCATGGGCTACTACGAGCAGTACTTC
v_gene: TRBV6-5
d_gene: NA
j_gene: TRBJ2-7
abundance: NA

CDR3aa: CASSELAGNYNEQFF
CDR3nt: TGTGCCAGTAGTGAACTAGCGGGGAACTACAATGAGCAGTTCTTC
v_gene: TRBV19
d_gene: TRBD2
j_gene: TRBJ2-1
abundance: NA

CDR3aa: CASIRDRGYEQYF
CDR3nt: TGTGCCAGCATTAGAGACAGGGGCTACGAGCAGTACTTC
v_gene: TRBV6-5
d_gene: TRBD1
j_gene: TRBJ2-7
abundance: NA

CDR3aa: CASSDQGNTEAFF
CDR3nt: TGTGCCAGCAGTGATCAGGGGAACACTGAAGCTTTCTTT
v_gene: TRBV2
d_gene: NA
j_gene: TRBJ1-1
abundance: NA

CDR3aa: CATSRDGYGYTF
CDR3nt: TGTGCCACCAGCAGAGACGGCTATGGCTACACCTTC
v_gene: TRBV15
d_gene: NA
j_gene: TRBJ1-2
abundance: NA

CDR3aa: CASSSGGYGYTF
CDR3nt: TGTGCCAGCAGTTCAGGGGGTTATGGCTACACCTTC
v_gene: TRBV6-5
d_gene: TRBD1
j_gene: TRBJ1-2
abundance: NA

CDR3aa: CASSPTGFGNTEAFF
CDR3nt: TGTGCCAGCTCACCGACAGGGTTTGGGAACACTGAAGCTTTCTTT
v_gene: TRBV18
d_gene: TRBD1
j_gene: TRBJ1-1
abundance: NA

CDR3aa: CASSDRQGADEKLFF
CDR3nt: TGCGCCAGCAGTGATAGACAGGGGGCGGATGAAAAACTGTTTTTT
v_gene: TRBV10-2
d_gene: TRBD1
j_gene: TRBJ1-4
abundance: NA

CDR3aa: CASIRGGLGNTIYF
CDR3nt: TGTGCCAGTATTCGCGGGGGGCTTGGGAACACCATATATTTT
v_gene: TRBV19
d_gene: NA
j_gene: TRBJ1-3
abundance: few

CDR3aa: CASSLKGGTSTDTQYF
CDR3nt: TGTGCCAGCAGCTTGAAGGGAGGGACTAGCACAGATACGCAGTATTTT
v_gene: TRBV5-4
d_gene: TRBD2
j_gene: TRBJ2-3
abundance: NA

CDR3aa: CASSSPRGGEKLFF
CDR3nt: TGTGCCAGCAGCTCCCCGAGGGGAGGTGAAAAACTGTTTTTT
v_gene: TRBV7-2
d_gene: NA
j_gene: TRBJ1-4
abundance: NA

CDR3aa: CASSSGTGGFGTEAFF
CDR3nt: TGTGCCAGCAGCTCCGGGACAGGGGGCTTCGGCACTGAAGCTTTCTTT
v_gene: TRBV28
d_gene: TRBD1
j_gene: TRBJ1-1
abundance: few

CDR3aa: CSASMGLTEAFF
CDR3nt: TGCAGTGCTAGTATGGGGCTAACTGAAGCTTTCTTT
v_gene: TRBV20-1
d_gene: NA
j_gene: TRBJ1-1
abundance: once

CDR3aa: CASTLAGGFFRSGETQYF
CDR3nt: TGCGCCAGCACGCTAGCGGGGGGGTTTTTCAGGTCTGGAGAGACCCAGTACTTC
v_gene: TRBV5-1
d_gene: TRBD2
j_gene: TRBJ2-5
abundance: NA

CDR3aa: CASSAPPGGVGAFF
CDR3nt: TGTGCCAGCAGCGCCCCTCCAGGGGGAGTGGGGGCTTTCTTT
v_gene: TRBV5-6
d_gene: TRBD1
j_gene: TRBJ1-1
abundance: NA

CDR3aa: CASKREGDYTGELFF
CDR3nt: TGTGCCAGCAAGCGGGAGGGAGATTACACCGGGGAGCTGTTTTTT
v_gene: TRBV6-4
d_gene: TRBD2
j_gene: TRBJ2-2
abundance: NA

CDR3aa: CASSLISGGDEQYF
CDR3nt: TGTGCCAGCAGCTTAATTAGCGGGGGGGACGAGCAGTACTTC
v_gene: TRBV7-8
d_gene: TRBD2
j_gene: TRBJ2-7
abundance: NA

CDR3aa: CASSLARQMNTEAFF
CDR3nt: TGCGCCAGCAGCTTGGCCAGGCAGATGAACACTGAAGCTTTCTTT
v_gene: TRBV5-1
d_gene: NA
j_gene: TRBJ1-1
abundance: NA

CDR3aa: CASSFAGGSGTYNEQFF
CDR3nt: TGTGCCAGCAGCTTCGCTGGAGGAAGCGGGACCTACAATGAGCAGTTCTTC
v_gene: TRBV7-8
d_gene: TRBD2
j_gene: TRBJ2-1
abundance: NA

CDR3aa: CASSSRTSGRTASYNEQFF
CDR3nt: TGTGCCAGCAGTTCCCGGACTAGCGGGAGGACCGCCTCCTACAATGAGCAGTTCTTC
v_gene: TRBV6-2/TRBV6-3
d_gene: TRBD2
j_gene: TRBJ2-1
abundance: NA

CDR3aa: CASSSPRQPRSYEQYF
CDR3nt: TGTGCCAGCAGCAGTCCCAGGCAACCCCGCTCCTACGAGCAGTACTTC
v_gene: TRBV21-1
d_gene: NA
j_gene: TRBJ2-7
abundance: NA

CDR3aa: CASSGQEGGNTIYF
CDR3nt: TGTGCCAGCAGCGGACAGGAAGGGGGAAACACCATATATTTT
v_gene: TRBV9
d_gene: NA
j_gene: TRBJ1-3
abundance: NA

CDR3aa: CAWSATGTFSSGNTIYF
CDR3nt: TGTGCCTGGAGTGCCACCGGGACATTTTCCTCTGGAAACACCATATATTTT
v_gene: TRBV30
d_gene: NA
j_gene: TRBJ1-3
abundance: once

CDR3aa: CASGNGGATEAFF
CDR3nt: TGTGCTAGTGGCAACGGTGGGGCCACTGAAGCTTTCTTT
v_gene: TRBV12-5
d_gene: NA
j_gene: TRBJ1-1
abundance: NA

CDR3aa: CASRLAIGTDTQYF
CDR3nt: TGCGCCAGCAGACTAGCGATTGGTACAGATACGCAGTATTTT
v_gene: TRBV5-1
d_gene: TRBD2
j_gene: TRBJ2-3
abundance: NA

CDR3aa: CASSGRTSGGYNEQFF
CDR3nt: TGTGCCAGCAGCGGCCGTACTAGCGGGGGTTACAATGAGCAGTTCTTC
v_gene: TRBV7-6
d_gene: TRBD2
j_gene: TRBJ2-1
abundance: NA